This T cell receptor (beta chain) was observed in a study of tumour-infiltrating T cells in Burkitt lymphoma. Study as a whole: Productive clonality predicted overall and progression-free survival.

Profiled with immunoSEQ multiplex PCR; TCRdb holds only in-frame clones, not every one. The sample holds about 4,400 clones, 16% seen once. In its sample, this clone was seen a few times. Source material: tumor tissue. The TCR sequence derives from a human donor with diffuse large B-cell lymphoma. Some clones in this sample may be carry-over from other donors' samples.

CDR3 residues: CASSPHRDSYEQYF. For the CDR3, the DNA is TGTGCCAGCTCACCACATAGGGACTCCTACGAGCAGTACTTC. The chain couples TRBV18 to TRBJ2-7, with unresolved D. This CDR3 spans 14 amino acids. Per the germline V gene, CDR1 is KGHSH and CDR2 is LQKENI. V was clipped by 1 base and J by 0 bases, with 7 bases between them.